A single sample gave rise to the 25 T cell receptor beta chains below, sequenced in a study of response to subunit inactivated influenza vaccine. TCRdb re-derived calls from the RT-PCR reads in MiXCR, one entry per CDR3 protein. The table lists approximately 730,000 distinct CDR3 sequences, approximately 15% of them singletons, with less than 7% in the top ten. The sequenced sample was PBMCs from blood, obtained 14 days before vaccination. The receptors come from a man aged 50-59 years who received an inactivated influenza vaccine.

This chain links TRBV7-3 with TRBJ1-6; TRBD1 is a possible D gene (5 bases). This CDR3 has 19 amino acids. Germline-derived CDR1 and CDR2 are SGHTA and FQGTGA. V lost 5 bases and J lost 8, with 28 bases in between. As DNA, the CDR3 is TGTGCCAGCAGCCGTAATAGACGGGACCGTCGTTCCCGGTATTCACCCCTCCACTTT. Amino acid sequence: CASSRNRRDRRSRYSPLHF.

The rearrangement uses TRBV7-3 and TRBJ2-1, with 16 positions matching TRBD2. The V and J ends lost 5 bases and 4 bases, in that order; junction bases with no gene match: 14. The CDR3 is 20 amino acids. Germline V gene sequence: CDR1 SGHTA, CDR2 FQGTGA. CDR3 residues: CASSLFPGLAGGPLYNEQFF. In nucleotides, the CDR3 is TGTGCCAGCAGCCTTTTTCCGGGACTAGCGGGAGGGCCCCTATACAATGAGCAGTTCTTC.

CDR3 in DNA: TGTGCCACCAAACCCCGGGCGGATATGAACACTGAAGCTTTCTTT. Translating it yields CATKPRADMNTEAFF. The J gene is TRBJ1-1, the V gene TRBV6-1; unclear D gene. Germline loops: CDR1 MNHNS, CDR2 SASEGT. Trimming left V 10 bases short and J 0 bases short, with 18 bases between. This CDR3 comprises 15 residues.

This clonotype was found a few times. V and J are TRBV10-3 and TRBJ1-1; the D gene is possibly TRBD1 (5 bases). The germline V gene encodes CDR1 ENHRY and CDR2 SYGVKD. This CDR3 spans 18 amino acids. Trimming pared 4 bases from V and 3 bases from J, leaving 24 bases between. The CDR3 nucleotides are TGTGCCATCAGTGGGGAGGGGCGCGGGTTGGTTCTGGACACTGAAGCTTTCTTT. Amino acids: CAISGEGRGLVLDTEAFF.

This clonotype was observed a few times. The chain combines TRBV6-2 or TRBV6-3 with TRBJ1-1, with a tentative D call TRBD1 (5 bases). The CDR3 spans 15 residues. Germline V gene lookup returns CDR1 MNHEY and CDR2 SVGEGT. With 6 bases removed from V and 1 base from J, the gap between germline ends came to 15 bases. CDR3 sequence reads: CASRRSLQGNTEAFF. In DNA, the CDR3 is TGTGCCAGCAGACGCAGCCTGCAGGGGAACACTGAAGCTTTCTTT.

This clonotype was seen repeatedly, ten times or more. The chain combines TRBV6-1 with TRBJ2-3; no clear D. CDR1 is MNHNS, CDR2 SASEGT, per germline. The length of the CDR3 is 16 residues. Between the trimmed V and J ends, which lost 2 bases and 0 bases, there was a span of 12 bases. The CDR3 DNA reads TGTGCCAGCAGTGAACAGACACATTCTAGCACAGATACGCAGTATTTT. It translates to CASSEQTHSSTDTQYF.

There are a few counts of this clonotype. V is TRBV20-1 and J is TRBJ2-4; TRBD1 matches 8 bases. V gave up 6 bases and J gave up 4 bases; unmatched junction bases: 5. Germline CDR1 and CDR2: DFQATT and SNEGSKA (reference sequence). The CDR3 totals 13 residues. The CDR3: CSAGDRGKNIQYF. The CDR3 nucleotides read TGCAGTGCGGGTGACAGGGGAAAAAACATTCAGTACTTC.

The rearrangement links TRBV7-2 to TRBJ2-3, with a tentative D call TRBD2 (6 bases). The CDR3 spans 16 residues. Germline V CDR1 and CDR2: SGHTA, FQGNSA. Trimming took 3 bases from V and 4 from J, leaving 17 bases between them. CDR3 in DNA: TGTGCCAGCAGCTTGGGAGTCTCCCGGAGGGCAGATACGCAGTATTTT. The encoded protein is CASSLGVSRRADTQYF.

This clonotype was found once. Possible read error: a much larger clone is one base away. This sequence joins TRBV12-3 or TRBV12-4 and TRBJ2-5; 8 bases line up with TRBD2. CDR3 length: 16 residues. Trimming at V came to 6 bases and at J to 5 bases, leaving 14 bases not matched to a gene. This CDR3 is CASSRTSRGARETQYF. CDR3 in DNA: TGTGCCAGCAGCCGGACTAGCCGGGGGGCCAGGGAGACCCAGTACTTC.

The chain combines TRBV3-1 with TRBJ1-4; the D gene is possibly TRBD1 (5 bases). V was cut by 3 bases and J by 0 bases, with 8 bases left in between. Germline V lookup: CDR1 LGHDT, CDR2 YNNKEL (reference sequence). The CDR3 contains 15 residues. The CDR3 reads CASSHRQTTNEKLFF. CDR3 DNA sequence: TGTGCCAGCAGCCACCGACAGACAACTAATGAAAAACTGTTTTTT.

This clonotype turned up a few times. V is TRBV7-2 and J is TRBJ2-1; D is uncertain. CDR1 and CDR2 from the germline V gene are SGHTA and FQGNSA. Trimming shortened V by 4 bases and J by 5 bases, and 12 bases separated the two germline ends. There are 14 residues in the CDR3. The CDR3 region is CASSSSRLNNEQFF. DNA of the CDR3: TGTGCCAGCAGCTCATCGAGACTTAACAATGAGCAGTTCTTC.

This clonotype has a handful of counts. V and J are TRBV6-1 and TRBJ1-4; TRBD1 matches at 8 bases. This CDR3 has 14 amino acids. Germline V CDR1 and CDR2: MNHNS, SASEGT. The V gene end was trimmed by 5 bases and the J gene end by 7 bases; junction bases not matched to a gene: 6. CDR3 in amino acids: CASSRTGMLEKLFF. Here the CDR3 DNA reads TGTGCCAGCAGTCGGACAGGGATGCTTGAAAAACTGTTTTTT.

This clonotype was counted between two and nine times. The V call is TRBV13, the J call TRBJ1-2; D call uncertain. Germline lookup yields CDR1 PRHDT and CDR2 FYEKMQ (reference sequence). V was clipped by 3 bases and J by 8 bases, with 16 bases between them. CDR3 size: 14 residues. The CDR3 DNA is TGTGCCAGCAGCTTTCTGGACGGCTCTGGAGGCTACACCTTC. Residues: CASSFLDGSGGYTF.

V is TRBV27 and J is TRBJ2-3; 15 bases agree with TRBD2. Germline-derived CDR1 and CDR2 are MNHEY and SMNVEV (reference sequence). This CDR3 has 20 residues. J lost 0 bases, V lost 2 bases, and 9 bases had no gene match. This CDR3 is CASSLAMGLAGGTSTDTQYF. CDR3 in DNA: TGTGCCAGCAGTTTAGCGATGGGACTAGCGGGGGGTACGAGCACAGATACGCAGTATTTT.

V is TRBV3-1 and J is TRBJ1-2; D is ambiguous. This CDR3 is built from 16 residues. Deletions cut 0 bases from V and 4 bases from J, with 15 bases between. Per germline, CDR1 LGHDT and CDR2 YNNKEL (reference sequence). The CDR3 sequence: CASSQDVAFIPYGYTF. DNA for the CDR3: TGTGCCAGCAGCCAAGATGTCGCCTTTATCCCCTATGGCTACACCTTC. The full variable domain, in which reference TRBV3-1 and TRBJ1-2 provide the parts outside the CDR3, is DTAVSQTPKYLVTQMGNDKSIKCEQNLGHDTMYWYKQDSKKFLKIMFSYNNKELIINETVPNRFSPKSPDKAHLNLHINSLELGDSAVYFCASSQDVAFIPYGYTFGSGTRLTVV.

For the CDR3, the DNA is TGTGCCAGCAAAGGGCCGACCGGGGAGCTGTTTTTT. This encodes CASKGPTGELFF. The genes are TRBV28 and TRBJ2-2; no definite D call. CDR1 is MDHEN, CDR2 SYDVKM, per germline. The CDR3 has 12 residues. V dropped 7 bases and J dropped 5 bases, with 8 bases sitting between them.

The table lists this clonotype with a few counts. J is TRBJ2-1 and V is TRBV20-1; 10 bases align to TRBD2. V lost 0 bases, J lost 7 bases, and 12 bases stayed unmatched. The CDR3 consists of 17 residues. The germline CDR1 and CDR2 sequences are DFQATT and SNEGSKA (reference sequence). CDR3 in amino acids: CSARDRKLAGLGNEQFF. The CDR3 nucleotides read TGCAGTGCTAGAGATCGAAAACTAGCGGGATTGGGTAATGAGCAGTTCTTC.

This clonotype was detected ten times or more. The rearrangement uses TRBV28 and TRBJ2-6; D ambiguous. The V and J ends lost 5 bases and 4 bases respectively, with 21 bases between them. The CDR3 covers 18 residues. Germline lookup yields CDR1 MDHEN and CDR2 SYDVKM. The CDR3 region has the DNA TGTGCCAGCAGTCCCAGGATTTTAGGCCTCCTCGGGGCCAACGTCCTGACTTTC. Amino acid sequence: CASSPRILGLLGANVLTF.

This clonotype has just one count. A junction boundary mismatches the germline segment, possibly from a read error. The chain combines TRBV20-1 with TRBJ2-1; TRBD2 matches 10 bases. This CDR3 comprises 16 residues. Per germline, CDR1 DFQATT and CDR2 SNEGSKA (reference sequence). CDR3 DNA sequence: TGCTGTGCTAGAGCTCCGACTAGCGGGCCGAACAATGAGCAGTTCTTC. It codes for CCARAPTSGPNNEQFF.

There are a few counts of this clonotype. V and J are TRBV13 and TRBJ2-1; 10 bases fit TRBD2. The J segment lost 4 bases and the V segment lost 5 bases, leaving 11 bases of the junction unmatched. Germline-derived CDR1 and CDR2 are PRHDT and FYEKMQ (reference sequence). The CDR3 has 17 residues. CDR3 loop: CASSPYEGLALYNEQFF. The CDR3 region has the DNA TGTGCCAGCAGCCCTTACGAGGGACTAGCGCTATACAATGAGCAGTTCTTC.

A few counts support this clonotype. The chain couples TRBV12-3 or TRBV12-4 to TRBJ1-2; D is uncertain. Between the trimmed V and J ends, which lost 6 bases and 4 bases, there was a span of 15 bases. CDR3 size: 14 residues. The CDR3 region has the DNA TGTGCCAGCAGCTATGGGAGGGTAACCTATGGCTACACCTTC. This translates into CASSYGRVTYGYTF.

Worth noting for this clonotype: This may come from a read error, since a much larger clone is one base off. The rearrangement links TRBV20-1 to TRBJ2-3; TRBD2 might be the D (5 bases). CDR3 length equals 13 residues. Germline-derived CDR1 and CDR2 are DFQATT and SNEGSKA (reference sequence). CDR3 amino acids: CSAIATMGDTHYF. CDR3 DNA sequence: TGCAGTGCAATCGCTACCATGGGAGATACGCACTATTTT.

This clonotype was observed a handful of times. The V gene is TRBV7-2, the J gene TRBJ2-7, with D perhaps matching TRBD1 (6 bases). Per the germline V gene, CDR1 is SGHTA and CDR2 is FQGNSA. V lost 5 bases and J lost 7, with 18 bases in between. The CDR3 loop spans 14 amino acids. DNA for the CDR3: TGTGCCAGCAGCCTAAGCGTGGGACAAGGAGAGCAGTACTTC. Encoded protein: CASSLSVGQGEQYF. Filled out from reference TRBV7-2 and TRBJ2-7, the complete variable domain reads GAGVSQSPSNKVTEKGKDVELRCDPISGHTALYWYRQSLGQGLEFLIYFQGNSAPDKSGLPSDRFSAERTGGSVSTLTIQRTQQEDSAVYLCASSLSVGQGEQYFGPGTRLTVT.

This clonotype was detected ten times or more. The CDR3 protein is CASSFEGVTEAFF. The CDR3 coding sequence is TGTGCCAGCAGCTTTGAAGGGGTCACTGAAGCTTTCTTT. The V call is TRBV5-6, the J call TRBJ1-1; the D gene is possibly TRBD1 (5 bases). CDR3 length equals 13 residues. V lost 2 bases and J lost 4, with 9 bases in between. The germline gives CDR1 SGHDT, CDR2 YYEEEE.

This clonotype was recorded a few times. The rearrangement uses TRBV11-2 and TRBJ1-1; TRBD1 agrees at 8 bases. The CDR3 is made up of 16 amino acids. Germline CDR1 reads SGHAT; CDR2 reads FQNNGV. Germline trimming cut 5 bases from V and 5 bases from J; bases unmatched to any gene: 13. The CDR3 here is CASSPDRDEWATEAFF. CDR3 in DNA: TGTGCCAGCAGCCCGGACAGGGATGAGTGGGCAACTGAAGCTTTCTTT.